This T cell receptor beta chain derives from a study of graft-versus-host responses after intestinal transplantation. Overall study: The transplants performed in recipients were multivisceral, liver-intestinal, or isolated intestinal.

In regard to this clone: Its antigen is not known.

Assay: immunoSEQ multiplex PCR; the TCRdb copy retains only in-frame clones and omits some. The sample contains tens of thousands of clones, approximately 84% of which appear only once. CDR1 is SGHTA and CDR2 is FQGTGA in the germline V gene. The CDR3 length is 13 residues. V was clipped by 2 bases and J by 7 bases; unmatched bases: 3. Study results and caveats: Some GvH clones were seen earlier in gut or blood, suggesting intestinal origin.

The sample was unstimulated CD4+ T cells sorted from spleen or lymph node cells, taken before transplant. V is TRBV7-3 and J is TRBJ1-2; 8 bases line up with TRBD1. The TCR was taken from a human donor who was the organ donor for an intestinal transplant. The CDR3 sequence: CASSLGQGAGYTF. The CDR3 DNA reads as TGTGCCAGCAGCTTAGGACAGGGCGCTGGCTACACCTTC.